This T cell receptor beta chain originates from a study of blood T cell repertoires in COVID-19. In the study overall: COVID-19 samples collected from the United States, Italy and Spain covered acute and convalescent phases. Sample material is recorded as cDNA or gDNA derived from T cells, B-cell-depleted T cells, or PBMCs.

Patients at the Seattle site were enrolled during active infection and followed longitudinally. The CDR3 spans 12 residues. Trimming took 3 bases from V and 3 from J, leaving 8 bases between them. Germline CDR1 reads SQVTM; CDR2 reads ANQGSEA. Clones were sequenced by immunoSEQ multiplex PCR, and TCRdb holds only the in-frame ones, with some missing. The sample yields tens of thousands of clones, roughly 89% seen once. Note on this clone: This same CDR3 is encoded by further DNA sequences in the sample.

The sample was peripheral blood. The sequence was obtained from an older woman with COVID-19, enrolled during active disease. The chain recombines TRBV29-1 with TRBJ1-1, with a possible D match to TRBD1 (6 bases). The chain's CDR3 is CSVDTGYTEAFF. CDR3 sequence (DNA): TGCAGCGTTGATACAGGGTACACTGAAGCTTTCTTT.